These T cell receptor beta chains were read from a single sample in a study of blood T cell repertoires in COVID-19. Method: immunoSEQ multiplex PCR; TCRdb's copy keeps in-frame clones and lacks some. This repertoire shows about 200,000 clones, about 85% found once; its top ten account for around 6%. The sequenced sample consisted of peripheral blood. These receptors came from a woman in her 40s with COVID-19, enrolled during active disease. The CDR3 runs from the conserved cysteine through the conserved F or W. The D gene is left open where the match is weak. Where a row states a size, it is once, few, many or the class of an expanded clone; other rows omit it.

clone_size j_call d_call v_call cdr3_aa cdr3_nt
once TRBJ2-7 TRBD2 TRBV9 CASSVGLAGYEQYF TGTGCCAGCAGCGTAGGGCTAGCGGGCTACGAGCAGTACTTC
- TRBJ2-5 TRBD1 TRBV18 CASSPPTGIKSGETQYF TGTGCCAGCTCACCACCGACAGGGATTAAGTCTGGGGAGACCCAGTACTTC
- TRBJ2-7 - TRBV9 CASSVSGSVEQYF TGTGCCAGCAGCGTCTCCGGGTCGGTCGAGCAGTACTTC
- TRBJ1-2 - TRBV3-1/TRBV3-2 CASSPGGIERGYTF TGTGCCAGCAGCCCGGGCGGGATCGAGAGGGGCTACACCTTC
- TRBJ1-2 - TRBV5-1 CASSLDNRVGYGYTF TGCGCCAGCAGCTTGGATAACAGGGTGGGCTATGGCTACACCTTC
few TRBJ2-5 TRBD2 TRBV20-1 CSASRLADKVGETQYF TGCAGTGCTAGTAGACTAGCGGATAAGGTGGGGGAGACCCAGTACTTC
- TRBJ2-7 TRBD1 TRBV13 CASGTGGGEQYF TGTGCCAGCGGTACAGGGGGCGGCGAGCAGTACTTC
few TRBJ2-7 - TRBV7-2 CASSLAGGISYEQYF TGTGCCAGCAGCTTAGCCGGGGGTATCTCCTACGAGCAGTACTTC
- TRBJ2-1 - TRBV7-9 CASSLDTGVGNEQFF TGTGCCAGCAGCTTAGACACGGGAGTCGGGAATGAGCAGTTCTTC
- TRBJ2-1 - TRBV5-4 CASSLLTSSHNEQFF TGTGCCAGCAGCCTACTGACTAGTTCCCACAATGAGCAGTTCTTC
- TRBJ2-1 TRBD2 TRBV6-6 CASSRGLAGVHEQFF TGTGCCAGCAGTCGCGGACTAGCGGGAGTCCATGAGCAGTTCTTC
- TRBJ2-1 TRBD1 TRBV18 CASSPGTGPNEQFF TGTGCCAGCTCACCCGGGACAGGCCCCAATGAGCAGTTCTTC
once TRBJ2-7 - TRBV20-1 CSAYRDYEQYF TGCAGTGCTTATCGGGACTACGAGCAGTACTTC
- TRBJ1-5 - TRBV19 CASRGEYSNQPQHF TGTGCCAGTAGGGGCGAGTATAGCAATCAGCCCCAGCATTTT
- TRBJ1-6 TRBD1 TRBV10-3 CATRSGQANSPLHF TGTGCCACTCGGTCGGGACAGGCAAATTCACCCCTCCACTTT
- TRBJ2-3 - TRBV21-1 CASFRGEADTQYF TGTGCCAGCTTCAGGGGCGAAGCAGATACGCAGTATTTT
- TRBJ2-1 TRBD2 TRBV6-6 CASSQDAGGVRYNEQFF TGTGCCAGCAGTCAGGACGCTGGGGGGGTGAGGTACAATGAGCAGTTCTTC
- TRBJ1-2 - TRBV12-3/TRBV12-4 CASSLRGSNGYTF TGTGCCAGCAGTTTACGGGGGAGTAATGGCTACACCTTC
- TRBJ1-4 - TRBV18 CASSVYEEKLFF TGTGCCAGCTCCGTTTACGAGGAAAAACTGTTTTTT
- TRBJ1-4 - TRBV30 CAWTAGTSSHEKLFF TGTGCCTGGACTGCAGGAACCTCATCACATGAAAAACTGTTTTTT
- TRBJ1-5 - TRBV12-5 CASASYPSNQPQHF TGTGCTAGTGCGAGCTACCCTAGCAATCAGCCCCAGCATTTT
- TRBJ2-1 - TRBV19 CASSIDRGPYNEQFF TGTGCCAGTAGTATAGATCGCGGGCCCTACAATGAGCAGTTCTTC
- TRBJ2-7 - TRBV6-1 CASSEASQRDYEQYF TGTGCCAGCAGTGAAGCGTCTCAGAGGGACTACGAGCAGTACTTC
- TRBJ1-1 - TRBV5-4 CASSSTKQGNTEAFF TGTGCCAGCAGCTCCACGAAACAGGGAAACACTGAAGCTTTCTTT
- TRBJ2-1 TRBD2 TRBV28 CASSLPGLAGLNEQFF TGTGCCAGCAGTTTACCTGGACTAGCGGGTTTAAATGAGCAGTTCTTC
many TRBJ1-4 - TRBV29-1 CSVAPSGLSSEKLFF TGCAGCGTTGCCCCTTCGGGACTATCGAGTGAAAAACTGTTTTTT
- TRBJ1-1 - TRBV6-1 CASMMGRGGTEAFF TGTGCCAGCATGATGGGGAGGGGTGGCACTGAAGCTTTCTTT
few TRBJ2-1 TRBD2 TRBV19 CASTTTLAGEHEQFF TGTGCCAGTACTACGACTCTAGCGGGAGAGCATGAGCAGTTCTTC
once TRBJ2-1 - TRBV2 CASSQLLSYNEQFF TGTGCCAGCAGTCAACTTCTGTCCTACAATGAGCAGTTCTTC
- TRBJ2-2 - TRBV7-8 CASSQSGVRGPAGELFF TGTGCCAGCAGCCAAAGCGGGGTCAGGGGGCCTGCGGGGGAGCTGTTTTTT
- TRBJ1-1 - TRBV5-5 CASSLPSGSSRGAFF TGTGCCAGCAGCTTGCCCTCCGGGTCCTCACGGGGAGCTTTCTTT
- TRBJ2-5 - TRBV20-1 CSASGKRAYGETQYF TGCAGTGCTAGTGGAAAGAGGGCCTACGGGGAGACCCAGTACTTC
- TRBJ1-5 TRBD1 TRBV7-8 CASSLLFDWTGKNLQPQHF TGTGCCAGCAGCTTACTTTTCGATTGGACAGGGAAAAACCTCCAGCCCCAGCATTTT
few TRBJ2-3 - TRBV2 CASSISPTITDTQYF TGTGCCAGCAGTATCTCTCCGACAATCACAGATACGCAGTATTTT
- TRBJ2-1 TRBD2 TRBV10-3 CAITGTSGGRFSYNEQFF TGTGCCATCACTGGGACTAGCGGGGGGCGATTTTCCTACAATGAGCAGTTCTTC
once TRBJ2-5 - TRBV7-2 CASSFADQETQYF TGTGCCAGCAGCTTCGCAGATCAAGAGACCCAGTACTTC
many TRBJ2-7 TRBD1 TRBV15 CATSRDNRDSGEYF TGTGCCACCAGCAGAGACAACCGGGACAGCGGAGAGTACTTC
few TRBJ1-5 - TRBV7-8 CASSTAGGQPQHF TGTGCCAGCAGCACAGCGGGGGGTCAGCCCCAGCATTTT
- TRBJ1-5 - TRBV7-9 CASSLGGGQPQHF TGTGCCAGCAGCTTAGGGGGGGGACAGCCCCAGCATTTT
- TRBJ1-5 - TRBV7-9 CASSPPGQSGNQPQHF TGTGCCAGCAGCCCCCCTGGACAGTCGGGCAATCAGCCCCAGCATTTT
- TRBJ2-5 - TRBV18 CASSATEETQYF TGTGCCAGCTCAGCGACTGAAGAGACCCAGTACTTC
few TRBJ2-5 TRBD2 TRBV5-4 CASSGGLEGETQYF TGTGCCAGCAGCGGGGGACTAGAAGGCGAGACCCAGTACTTC
- TRBJ1-6 - TRBV11-2 CASSHQKGVHF TGTGCCAGCAGCCACCAAAAAGGAGTCCACTTT
- TRBJ1-2 - TRBV12-3/TRBV12-4 CASSQTGYGYTF TGTGCCAGCAGCCAGACTGGCTATGGCTACACCTTC
- TRBJ1-5 - TRBV11-2 CASSLDRRGQPQHF TGTGCCAGCAGCTTAGACCGAAGGGGTCAGCCCCAGCATTTT
- TRBJ1-2 TRBD1 TRBV19 CASSSGQGGNYGYTF TGTGCCAGTAGTTCCGGACAGGGGGGAAACTATGGCTACACCTTC
- TRBJ1-3 - TRBV11-2 CASSLVVRVGNSGNTIYF TGTGCCAGCAGCTTAGTAGTGCGGGTCGGGAACTCTGGAAACACCATATATTTT
- TRBJ2-7 TRBD2 TRBV30 CAWSGGGQEQYF TGTGCCTGGAGCGGGGGAGGGCAAGAGCAGTACTTC
few TRBJ2-3 TRBD1 TRBV5-5 CASSPTRGGGDTQYF TGTGCCAGCAGCCCAACGCGAGGGGGCGGGGATACGCAGTATTTT
- TRBJ2-5 - TRBV18 CASSSSFTSEGTFEETQYF TGTGCCAGCTCCTCCAGTTTCACCTCAGAGGGGACATTCGAAGAGACCCAGTACTTC
- TRBJ2-1 TRBD2 TRBV6-1 CASSDGLAGTGEQFF TGTGCCAGCAGTGACGGGCTAGCGGGGACGGGGGAGCAGTTCTTC
- TRBJ2-1 TRBD1 TRBV5-1 CASSLGPGQGSNEQFF TGCGCCAGCAGCTTGGGCCCGGGACAGGGTTCCAATGAGCAGTTCTTC
- TRBJ2-5 - TRBV10-2 CASSESRRQETQYF TGCGCCAGCAGTGAGAGCCGCCGACAAGAGACCCAGTACTTC
- TRBJ1-1 - TRBV21-1 CASSSRGQENTEAFF TGTGCCAGCAGCAGTCGTGGACAGGAGAACACTGAAGCTTTCTTT
- TRBJ2-2 TRBD1 TRBV2 CASSKDRTGELFF TGTGCCAGCAGTAAGGACAGGACCGGGGAGCTGTTTTTT
- TRBJ1-2 - TRBV5-4 CASSFWQDFYGYTF TGTGCCAGCAGCTTCTGGCAGGACTTTTATGGCTACACCTTC
- TRBJ1-1 - TRBV27 CASSGRQKGTEAFF TGTGCCAGCAGTGGCCGACAGAAAGGCACTGAAGCTTTCTTT